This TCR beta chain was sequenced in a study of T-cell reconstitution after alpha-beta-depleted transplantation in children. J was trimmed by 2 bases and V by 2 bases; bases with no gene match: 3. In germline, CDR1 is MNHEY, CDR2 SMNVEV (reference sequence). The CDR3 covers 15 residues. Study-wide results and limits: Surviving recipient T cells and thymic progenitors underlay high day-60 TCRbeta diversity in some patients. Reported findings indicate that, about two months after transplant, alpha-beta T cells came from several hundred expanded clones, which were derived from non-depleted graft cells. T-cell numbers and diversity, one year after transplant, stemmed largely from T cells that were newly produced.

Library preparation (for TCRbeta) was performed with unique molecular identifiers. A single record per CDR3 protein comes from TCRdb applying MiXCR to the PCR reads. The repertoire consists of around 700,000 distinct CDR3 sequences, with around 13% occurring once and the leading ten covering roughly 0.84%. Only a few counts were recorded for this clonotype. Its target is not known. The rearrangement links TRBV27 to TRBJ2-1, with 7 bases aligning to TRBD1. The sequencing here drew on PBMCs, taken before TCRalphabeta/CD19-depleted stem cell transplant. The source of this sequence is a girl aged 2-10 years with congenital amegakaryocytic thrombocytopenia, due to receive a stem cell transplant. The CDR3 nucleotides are TGTGCCAGCAGTTTACCCGGGACAGCCTACAATGAGCAGTTCTTC. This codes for CASSLPGTAYNEQFF.